This T cell receptor (beta chain) was documented in a study of blood T cell repertoires in COVID-19. In the study overall: Acute and convalescent COVID-19 samples came from the United States, Italy and Spain. PBMCs, B-cell-depleted T cells, or T cells provided the cDNA or gDNA that made up the material.

Germline CDR1 is KGHDR and CDR2 is SFDVKD. V lost 3 bases to trimming and J lost 5 bases; unmatched junction nucleotides: 7. CDR3 length equals 15 residues. In the authors' workflow: Reference gene primer amplification yielded estimated nucleated cell counts. Using immunoSEQ multiplex PCR, the repertoire was profiled, and TCRdb retains in-frame clones only, with some absent. That table is the source of V, J and clone size, and D and trimming were worked out from the DNA. The top ten hold 6.3% of the sample, which has 250,000 to 300,000 clones, 70% to 90% seen once. Enrolled during active infection, Seattle patients were then followed longitudinally.

The V and J genes are TRBV24-1 and TRBJ2-7, with 9 bases lining up with TRBD1. The sequence derives from a woman aged 45 to 65 with COVID-19, enrolled during active disease. The specimen sequenced was peripheral blood. The CDR3 loop is CATSDAGTGNDEQYF. CDR3 bases: TGTGCCACCAGTGATGCCGGGACAGGGAATGACGAGCAGTACTTC.